The clone carrying this T cell receptor (beta chain) came up a few times. TCRdb re-derived calls from the 5' RACE reads in MiXCR, one entry per CDR3 protein. In the table there are about 350,000 distinct CDR3 sequences, around 15% of which are singletons. V shed 6 bases and J shed 6 bases, with 17 bases lying between them. The CDR3 is made up of 14 amino acids. CDR1 is SGDLS and CDR2 is YYNGEE in the germline V gene. This specimen comes from a study of T-cell memory formation after mild COVID-19. The receptor was isolated from a young man who had mild COVID-19 (a few samples of this study predate the infection). Cell type and time point are not known. This chain connects TRBV9 to TRBJ2-3, with D perhaps being TRBD1 or TRBD2 (5 bases each). Sequencing was done on a sample of PBMCs or a T cell subset sorted from them (not recorded which). Written as DNA, the CDR3 is TGTGCCAGCACCCCCCTGGGACCCCCTGATACGCAGTATTTT. Translating gives CASTPLGPPDTQYF.